This T cell receptor beta chain was recovered during a study of T-cell reconstitution after alpha-beta-depleted transplantation in children. Preparation of the TCRbeta library used unique molecular identifiers. TCRdb used MiXCR to reprocess the PCR reads, holding one entry per CDR3 protein. The table records about 110,000 distinct CDR3 sequences, roughly 6.1% of them present only once. Study outcomes and limitations: At around two months after transplant, the alpha-beta T cells were reportedly derived from several hundred expanded clones that came from non-depleted graft cells. Several patients had high TCRbeta diversity at day 60; it came from surviving recipient T cells and thymic progenitors. Once a year had passed after transplant, T-cell counts and diversity came mostly from newly produced T cells.

This CDR3 is built from 14 residues. Germline loops: CDR1 SGHDT, CDR2 YYEEEE. V was shortened by 4 bases and J by 2 bases, with 12 bases between the two germline ends. This clonotype appeared many times. Its antigen is undetermined. This clonotype originated in a male patient under 10 years old who had a stem cell transplant for acute lymphoblastic leukemia, so the T cells may come from the graft donor. Here the sequenced sample was PBMCs, mostly from graft donor cells, taken 360 days after TCRalphabeta/CD19-depleted stem cell transplant. This rearrangement joins TRBV5-6 to TRBJ2-5; tentative D call: TRBD2 (5 bases). The CDR3 nucleotides read TGTGCCAGCAGCCCGAGACCGGGACAAGAGACCCAGTACTTC. It yields the protein CASSPRPGQETQYF.